This T cell receptor (beta chain) was identified during a study of T cell changes during pregnancy in multiple sclerosis. The germline V gene encodes CDR1 SGHNT and CDR2 YYREEE (reference sequence). The CDR3 is 13 amino acids. V dropped 3 bases and J dropped 8 bases, with 14 bases sitting between them. Data came from immunoSEQ multiplex PCR; TCRdb stores just in-frame clones and leaves some out. The sample has around 50,000 clones, just under 90% seen once. The TCR was taken from a human donor whose cells served as feeder cells for cultures in a pregnancy study. V is TRBV5-4 and J is TRBJ1-1; tentative D call: TRBD1 (5 bases). Specimen: peripheral blood from another person, used as feeder cells. The CDR3 sequence is CASSSRGIEEAFF. The CDR3 DNA reads TGTGCCAGCAGCTCACGGGGGATTGAAGAAGCTTTCTTT.